The rows below give T cell receptor beta chains drawn from one sample of a study of blood T cell repertoires in COVID-19. Assay: immunoSEQ multiplex PCR; the TCRdb copy retains only in-frame clones and omits some. The sample comprises roughly 240,000 clones, roughly four fifths of which are singletons, and 3% to 4.5% rests with the top ten. The sequenced material came from PBMCs or T cells enriched from blood (not recorded which). These receptors were taken from a woman aged 40 to 50 who had been exposed to COVID-19. The CDR3 runs from the conserved cysteine through the conserved F or W. Fields, in order: J gene, V gene, clone size, D gene, CDR3 length, CDR3 protein, CDR3 DNA. The D gene is left open where the match is weak. Rows give clone size only sometimes, using once, few, many, or a class for an expanded clone.

j_gene: TRBJ1-5
v_gene: TRBV6-5
abundance: -
d_gene: -
len: 13
CDR3aa: CASSLNSNQPQHF
CDR3nt: TGTGCCAGCAGCCTTAATAGCAATCAGCCCCAGCATTTT

j_gene: TRBJ2-1
v_gene: TRBV28
abundance: -
d_gene: -
len: 15
CDR3aa: CASFGGTSSYNEQFF
CDR3nt: TGTGCCAGCTTTGGCGGGACCAGCTCCTACAATGAGCAGTTCTTC

j_gene: TRBJ1-5
v_gene: TRBV5-4
abundance: few
d_gene: TRBD1
len: 15
CDR3aa: CASSWTGGINQPQHF
CDR3nt: TGTGCCAGCAGCTGGACAGGGGGGATCAATCAGCCCCAGCATTTT

j_gene: TRBJ2-1
v_gene: TRBV5-1
abundance: -
d_gene: -
len: 13
CDR3aa: CASSYGSYNEQFF
CDR3nt: TGCGCCAGCAGCTACGGGAGTTACAATGAGCAGTTCTTC

j_gene: TRBJ1-1
v_gene: TRBV18
abundance: -
d_gene: -
len: 13
CDR3aa: CASSPPPGTEAFF
CDR3nt: TGTGCCAGCTCACCACCACCCGGCACTGAAGCTTTCTTT

j_gene: TRBJ1-4
v_gene: TRBV28
abundance: -
d_gene: TRBD1
len: 14
CDR3aa: CASSQGGTGEKLFF
CDR3nt: TGTGCCAGCAGCCAGGGCGGGACAGGGGAAAAACTGTTTTTT

j_gene: TRBJ2-3
v_gene: TRBV28
abundance: -
d_gene: TRBD2
len: 14
CDR3aa: CASRTSGTTDTQYF
CDR3nt: TGTGCCAGCAGGACTAGCGGGACCACAGATACGCAGTATTTT

j_gene: TRBJ1-4
v_gene: TRBV5-8
abundance: once
d_gene: -
len: 14
CDR3aa: CASSLGQTNEKLFF
CDR3nt: TGTGCCAGCAGCTTGGGACAGACTAATGAAAAACTGTTTTTT

j_gene: TRBJ2-6
v_gene: TRBV19
abundance: -
d_gene: TRBD2
len: 19
CDR3aa: CASSPGERGTFSGANVLTF
CDR3nt: TGTGCCAGTAGTCCGGGGGAGCGGGGGACCTTCTCTGGGGCCAACGTCCTGACTTTC

j_gene: TRBJ2-3
v_gene: TRBV3-1/TRBV3-2
abundance: once
d_gene: TRBD2
len: 16
CDR3aa: CASNYGGGGRGDTQYF
CDR3nt: TGTGCCAGCAACTATGGAGGCGGGGGTCGTGGAGATACGCAGTATTTT

j_gene: TRBJ1-5
v_gene: TRBV19
abundance: once
d_gene: -
len: 16
CDR3aa: CASRKTAPTLNQPQHF
CDR3nt: TGTGCCAGTAGAAAGACAGCACCCACCCTCAATCAGCCCCAGCATTTT

j_gene: TRBJ1-2
v_gene: TRBV18
abundance: -
d_gene: TRBD1
len: 19
CDR3aa: CASSPFSLSGQGSDYGYTF
CDR3nt: TGTGCCAGCTCGCCCTTTTCGTTATCGGGACAGGGCAGTGACTATGGCTACACCTTC

j_gene: TRBJ2-1
v_gene: TRBV5-4
abundance: -
d_gene: -
len: 12
CDR3aa: CASSLAGREQFF
CDR3nt: TGTGCCAGCAGCTTGGCGGGAAGGGAGCAGTTCTTC

j_gene: TRBJ2-5
v_gene: TRBV4-2
abundance: -
d_gene: TRBD2
len: 16
CDR3aa: CASSQGRLADQETQYF
CDR3nt: TGTGCCAGCAGCCAAGGTAGGCTAGCGGATCAAGAGACCCAGTACTTC

j_gene: TRBJ2-1
v_gene: TRBV7-8
abundance: few
d_gene: -
len: 14
CDR3aa: CASSPGEPYNEQFF
CDR3nt: TGTGCCAGCAGCCCCGGGGAACCATACAATGAGCAGTTCTTC

j_gene: TRBJ1-2
v_gene: TRBV19
abundance: -
d_gene: -
len: 13
CDR3aa: CASSFDRIYGYTF
CDR3nt: TGTGCCAGTAGTTTCGACAGAATCTATGGCTACACCTTC

j_gene: TRBJ1-5
v_gene: TRBV27
abundance: -
d_gene: -
len: 17
CDR3aa: CASSLGFGEFGNQPQHF
CDR3nt: TGTGCCAGCAGTTTGGGCTTTGGGGAGTTTGGCAATCAGCCCCAGCATTTT

j_gene: TRBJ2-2
v_gene: TRBV5-4
abundance: -
d_gene: -
len: 15
CDR3aa: CASSYLAAGGGELFF
CDR3nt: TGTGCCAGCAGCTATCTAGCCGCCGGGGGCGGGGAGCTGTTTTTT

j_gene: TRBJ1-4
v_gene: TRBV28
abundance: -
d_gene: -
len: 16
CDR3aa: CASRSPRGGWNEKLFF
CDR3nt: TGTGCCAGCAGGTCCCCCCGAGGGGGTTGGAATGAAAAACTGTTTTTT

j_gene: TRBJ2-5
v_gene: TRBV12-5
abundance: -
d_gene: -
len: 13
CDR3aa: CASALAGQETQYF
CDR3nt: TGTGCTAGTGCCTTAGCTGGGCAAGAGACCCAGTACTTC

j_gene: TRBJ1-1
v_gene: TRBV4-1
abundance: -
d_gene: -
len: 14
CDR3aa: CASSQDSGGDEAFF
CDR3nt: TGCGCCAGCAGCCAAGATTCGGGGGGGGATGAAGCTTTCTTT

j_gene: TRBJ1-3
v_gene: TRBV5-1
abundance: -
d_gene: -
len: 16
CDR3aa: CASSLAGKVAGNTIYF
CDR3nt: TGCGCCAGCAGCTTGGCGGGGAAGGTTGCTGGAAACACCATATATTTT

j_gene: TRBJ2-1
v_gene: TRBV21-1
abundance: -
d_gene: -
len: 11
CDR3aa: CASTHRDEQFF
CDR3nt: TGTGCCAGCACCCACAGGGATGAGCAGTTCTTC

j_gene: TRBJ2-7
v_gene: TRBV25-1
abundance: -
d_gene: -
len: 13
CDR3aa: CASSGAGPWEQYF
CDR3nt: TGTGCCAGCAGTGGAGCGGGCCCTTGGGAGCAGTACTTC

j_gene: TRBJ1-2
v_gene: TRBV20-1
abundance: -
d_gene: -
len: 11
CDR3aa: CSIKQGHGYTF
CDR3nt: TGCAGTATAAAACAGGGACATGGCTACACCTTC

j_gene: TRBJ1-1
v_gene: TRBV5-1
abundance: -
d_gene: -
len: 15
CDR3aa: CASSPEGYMNTEAFF
CDR3nt: TGCGCCAGCAGCCCCGAGGGTTACATGAACACTGAAGCTTTCTTT

j_gene: TRBJ2-1
v_gene: TRBV6-1
abundance: -
d_gene: -
len: 15
CDR3aa: CASSEAGYSYNEQFF
CDR3nt: TGTGCCAGCAGTGAAGCGGGCTACTCCTACAATGAGCAGTTCTTC

j_gene: TRBJ2-5
v_gene: TRBV2
abundance: -
d_gene: -
len: 13
CDR3aa: CASSGQREETQYF
CDR3nt: TGTGCCAGCAGTGGCCAGCGGGAAGAGACCCAGTACTTC

j_gene: TRBJ2-1
v_gene: TRBV5-4
abundance: -
d_gene: -
len: 12
CDR3aa: CASSSTGFEQFF
CDR3nt: TGTGCCAGCAGCTCTACAGGGTTTGAGCAGTTCTTC

j_gene: TRBJ2-2
v_gene: TRBV7-3
abundance: -
d_gene: TRBD1
len: 16
CDR3aa: CASSLASGGSTGELFF
CDR3nt: TGTGCCAGCAGCTTAGCCTCAGGGGGAAGCACCGGGGAGCTGTTTTTT

j_gene: TRBJ2-7
v_gene: TRBV19
abundance: -
d_gene: TRBD1
len: 17
CDR3aa: CASSNVHIRGQVYEQYF
CDR3nt: TGTGCCAGTAGTAACGTTCATATCAGGGGGCAGGTGTACGAGCAGTACTTC

j_gene: TRBJ1-1
v_gene: TRBV30
abundance: -
d_gene: -
len: 15
CDR3aa: CAWSKNDRLNTEAFF
CDR3nt: TGTGCCTGGAGTAAAAATGACAGACTGAACACTGAAGCTTTCTTT

j_gene: TRBJ1-1
v_gene: TRBV19
abundance: -
d_gene: -
len: 14
CDR3aa: CASSLAGGNTEAFF
CDR3nt: TGTGCCAGTAGTCTCGCGGGGGGGAACACTGAAGCTTTCTTT

j_gene: TRBJ1-2
v_gene: TRBV6-6
abundance: -
d_gene: TRBD1
len: 12
CDR3aa: CASSPRGFGYTF
CDR3nt: TGTGCCAGCAGTCCCAGGGGGTTTGGCTACACCTTC

j_gene: TRBJ1-2
v_gene: TRBV9
abundance: -
d_gene: TRBD1
len: 17
CDR3aa: CASSSSRRTGGISGYTF
CDR3nt: TGTGCCAGCAGTTCATCCCGACGGACAGGGGGAATCAGTGGCTACACCTTC

j_gene: TRBJ1-6
v_gene: TRBV6-5
abundance: -
d_gene: TRBD1
len: 15
CDR3aa: CASSYVTGSNSPLHF
CDR3nt: TGTGCCAGCAGTTATGTGACAGGGTCTAATTCACCCCTCCACTTT

j_gene: TRBJ1-6
v_gene: TRBV27
abundance: -
d_gene: TRBD1
len: 15
CDR3aa: CASSERQGAGSPLHF
CDR3nt: TGTGCCAGCAGTGAGAGACAGGGGGCAGGATCACCCCTCCACTTT

j_gene: TRBJ1-6
v_gene: TRBV2
abundance: -
d_gene: TRBD1
len: 16
CDR3aa: CASNVEGASYNSPLHF
CDR3nt: TGTGCCAGCAATGTCGAGGGGGCATCCTATAATTCACCCCTCCACTTT

j_gene: TRBJ1-6
v_gene: TRBV11-2
abundance: few
d_gene: -
len: 14
CDR3aa: CASSLVNQNSPLHF
CDR3nt: TGTGCCAGCAGCTTGGTTAACCAGAATTCACCCCTCCACTTT

j_gene: TRBJ2-6
v_gene: TRBV2
abundance: -
d_gene: -
len: 14
CDR3aa: CASSEFSGANVLTF
CDR3nt: TGTGCCAGCAGTGAGTTTTCGGGGGCCAACGTCCTGACTTTC

j_gene: TRBJ1-3
v_gene: TRBV9
abundance: -
d_gene: -
len: 13
CDR3aa: CASSPLSGNTIYF
CDR3nt: TGTGCCAGCAGCCCCCTCTCTGGAAACACCATATATTTT

j_gene: TRBJ2-2
v_gene: TRBV24-1
abundance: few
d_gene: -
len: 16
CDR3aa: CATSDRRGPNTGELFF
CDR3nt: TGTGCCACCAGTGACCGCAGGGGTCCGAACACCGGGGAGCTGTTTTTT

j_gene: TRBJ1-1
v_gene: TRBV7-2
abundance: -
d_gene: -
len: 13
CDR3aa: CASTWRENTEAFF
CDR3nt: TGTGCCAGCACCTGGAGGGAAAACACTGAAGCTTTCTTT

j_gene: TRBJ1-1
v_gene: TRBV5-1
abundance: -
d_gene: TRBD1
len: 16
CDR3aa: CASSSGTGGKGTEAFF
CDR3nt: TGCGCCAGCAGCTCGGGGACAGGGGGTAAGGGCACTGAAGCTTTCTTT

j_gene: TRBJ1-3
v_gene: TRBV10-3
abundance: -
d_gene: TRBD1
len: 14
CDR3aa: CANAGGTGGNTIYF
CDR3nt: TGTGCCAACGCAGGGGGCACTGGAGGAAACACCATATATTTT

j_gene: TRBJ1-1
v_gene: TRBV4-1
abundance: once
d_gene: -
len: 13
CDR3aa: CASSQPMNTEAFF
CDR3nt: TGCGCCAGCAGCCAACCAATGAACACTGAAGCTTTCTTT

j_gene: TRBJ1-5
v_gene: TRBV7-2
abundance: -
d_gene: TRBD1
len: 18
CDR3aa: CASSRGTGGARGNQPQHF
CDR3nt: TGTGCCAGCAGCCGTGGGACAGGGGGCGCCCGTGGCAATCAGCCCCAGCATTTT

j_gene: TRBJ1-1
v_gene: TRBV7-2
abundance: once
d_gene: -
len: 15
CDR3aa: CASSPTGAKNTEAFF
CDR3nt: TGTGCCAGCAGCCCGACAGGTGCGAAGAACACTGAAGCTTTCTTT

j_gene: TRBJ2-1
v_gene: TRBV2
abundance: few
d_gene: -
len: 13
CDR3aa: CASILVIMNEQFF
CDR3nt: TGTGCCAGCATCCTAGTCATAATGAATGAGCAGTTCTTC

j_gene: TRBJ2-5
v_gene: TRBV27
abundance: once
d_gene: TRBD2
len: 13
CDR3aa: CASSIASGGSQYF
CDR3nt: TGTGCCAGCAGTATCGCTAGCGGGGGTTCCCAGTACTTC

j_gene: TRBJ2-7
v_gene: TRBV5-1
abundance: -
d_gene: -
len: 13
CDR3aa: CASSSSGAYEQYF
CDR3nt: TGCGCCAGCAGCTCGTCCGGGGCCTACGAGCAGTACTTC

j_gene: TRBJ1-2
v_gene: TRBV19
abundance: -
d_gene: TRBD1
len: 13
CDR3aa: CASSIFTGDGYTF
CDR3nt: TGTGCCAGTAGTATATTTACAGGGGATGGCTACACCTTC

j_gene: TRBJ2-2
v_gene: TRBV11-3
abundance: -
d_gene: TRBD1
len: 15
CDR3aa: CASSLQTGPTGELFF
CDR3nt: TGTGCCAGCAGCTTACAGACAGGGCCGACCGGGGAGCTGTTTTTT